This T cell receptor beta chain was identified during a study of blood T cells in healthy people across ages. Alongside a J-beta primer mix, a sample-barcoded 5' primer served in a second PCR lasting about 6 to 12 cycles. Each of the cDNA molecules was tagged by a template-switch adaptor with 12 random nucleotides. Using its own MiXCR run on the 5' RACE reads, TCRdb lists one record per CDR3 protein. The sample has 850,000 to 1,100,000 distinct CDR3 sequences, 35% to 45% seen once. Study conclusions and caveats: Versus aged donors, long-lived donors had higher diversity and more naive CD4+ cells.

This clonotype showed up just a few times. What it binds is not known. There were healthy Caucasian individuals from Russia, aged roughly 6 to 100, serving as donors. V was clipped by 8 bases and J by 3 bases, with 15 bases between them. Germline V gives CDR1 LNHNV, CDR2 YYDKDF (reference sequence). The CDR3 loop spans 14 amino acids. Sequencing used blood. The chain uses TRBV15 and TRBJ2-3; no reliable D call. This TCR came from a young man in good health. The CDR3 DNA follows: TGTGCCACCGAACCTATCCCCGCAACAGATACGCAGTATTTT. Amino acids: CATEPIPATDTQYF.